Included here is one T cell receptor beta chain sequence, with context. As yet, its antigen is unknown. Reanalyzing the 5' RACE reads, TCRdb keeps one entry per CDR3 protein, without DNA. The table lists a few hundred thousand distinct CDR3 sequences. The V gene's germline CDR1 is SGHKS and CDR2 YYEKEE (reference sequence). The CDR3 is 14 amino acids. This record comes from a study of monozygotic twins with inflammatory bowel disease. Study results and caveats: Since immunosuppressive treatments differed, patient repertoires may have gained added variability.

This sequence originates from a human donor with ulcerative colitis or Crohn's disease, or a healthy co-twin of an affected twin (not recorded which). Sequenced material: blood. V and J are TRBV5-5 and TRBJ2-3; TCRdb's assignment of TRBD1 cannot be checked, as there is no DNA. The CDR3 is CASSHWGDTDTQYF. The variable domain in full, completed from reference TRBV5-5 and TRBJ2-3, reads DAGVTQSPTHLIKTRGQQVTLRCSPISGHKSVSWYQQVLGQGPQFIFQYYEKEERGRGNFPDRFSARQFPNYSSELNVNALLLGDSALYLCASSHWGDTDTQYFGPGTRLTVL.